A selection of T cell receptor beta chains follows, all from one sample in a study of response to subunit inactivated influenza vaccine. TCRdb re-called the RT-PCR reads through MiXCR, storing one row per CDR3 protein. This sample has about 520,000 distinct CDR3 sequences, with approximately 24% found just once. The starting material was CD4+ T cells sorted from PBMCs, obtained 5 to 6 days after vaccination. These receptor sequences come from a man aged 45 to 65 who received an inactivated influenza vaccine. The CDR3 runs from the conserved cysteine through the conserved F or W.

v_call	j_call	cdr3_aa
TRBV10-3	TRBJ2-3	CATGWGETDTQYF
TRBV2	TRBJ2-2	CASRGLAGGTGELFF
TRBV7-6	TRBJ1-4	CASSPRFGQLSTATNEKLFF
TRBV20-1	TRBJ1-1	CSALGGGQTEAFF
TRBV18	TRBJ2-3	CASSPPLTDTQYF
TRBV7-9	TRBJ1-2	CASSSQVGDRGGGYTF
TRBV5-4	TRBJ1-2	CASSPGGGNYGYTF
TRBV5-5	TRBJ2-1	CASSFDRTSGRIDEQFF
TRBV7-2	TRBJ2-1	CASSFSASNEQFF
TRBV20-1	TRBJ1-2	CSASDRGRGSTF
TRBV20-1	TRBJ2-7	CSAGRQGRDYEQYF
TRBV4-1	TRBJ1-2	CASSQKMSGDYGYTF
TRBV10-3	TRBJ2-1	CAISESGRTGFYNEQFF
TRBV6-1	TRBJ2-3	CASSRGLAGVIRADTQYF
TRBV27	TRBJ2-4	CASSRPAPPGTGKNIQYF
TRBV18	TRBJ2-5	CASSPLQIQETQYF
TRBV7-8	TRBJ1-1	CASSLERGLEAFF
TRBV18	TRBJ2-5	CASTSGRLPRGTQYF
TRBV12-5	TRBJ2-2	CASGLGQGSNTGELFF
TRBV20-1	TRBJ2-1	CSARDLPGADEQFF
TRBV5-6	TRBJ2-2	CGSSWGAGGANTGELFF
TRBV20-1	TRBJ2-3	CSAPSDSTDTQYF
TRBV7-2	TRBJ1-5	CASSLAYGRQPQHF
TRBV5-1	TRBJ2-1	CASSLMGESYNEQFF
TRBV5-1	TRBJ2-3	CASSNRGGGGVDTQYF
TRBV3-1	TRBJ1-6	CASSQGAETSPLHF
TRBV12-3/TRBV12-4	TRBJ1-6	CASSQDSSNSPLHF
TRBV20-1	TRBJ1-5	CSARDVDRSSDQPQHF
TRBV12-3/TRBV12-4	TRBJ2-3	CASSMGASTDTQYF
TRBV5-1	TRBJ2-7	CASSLAPQGGEQYF
TRBV9	TRBJ2-1	CASSVGAAGVFEQFF
TRBV4-1	TRBJ2-1	CASSQATGSYNEQFF
TRBV9	TRBJ2-3	CASSVGSGKKDTQYF
TRBV27	TRBJ1-5	CASSRTGSVGNQPQHF
TRBV11-2	TRBJ2-7	CASSGDLLHYEQYF
TRBV12-3/TRBV12-4	TRBJ1-1	CASQNTGQVTEAFF
TRBV5-1	TRBJ2-7	CASSLATNRYTKPYEQYF
TRBV20-1	TRBJ2-5	CSSSGTIKYREETQYF
TRBV29-1	TRBJ2-3	CSVLKGPGGDTQYF
TRBV5-1	TRBJ2-2	CASSLLGLAGQTGELFF
TRBV11-2	TRBJ2-5	CASSPLGGAGGFQETQYF